This T cell receptor (beta chain) is drawn from a study of T cell repertoires in ileal Crohn's disease (dated by TCRdb to the late 2010s). Regarding the research as a whole: At the time of surgery, approximately 35% of patients were active smokers, and the median duration of disease was 6.5 to 8.5 years. Endoscopic postoperative recurrence was defined by a Rutgeerts score above i0. Every patient underwent surgery because of a complication, which was stricturing disease in roughly 60% of cases and penetrating disease in around 40%. M6 samples consisted of neoterminal ileum biopsies collected during postoperative colonoscopy. Roughly half of the patients were given postoperative therapy, with 15 to 20 on anti-TNF agents and about a dozen on thiopurines. TCR repertoire analysis was performed in roughly 50 Crohn's disease patients drawn from a prospective multicentre cohort. A total of roughly 170 mucosal samples from approximately 57 patients were sequenced, with samples obtained at several locations on the surgical specimen and at postoperative endoscopy. Running in parallel with the study was a multicentre cohort set up to find predictors of early endoscopic recurrence following ileocolonic resection. Study-level results and caveats: A significantly higher proportion of clonal expansions was observed in active smokers at surgery than in non-smokers (about 25% vs 20%, p=0.02). More high-frequency clones were carried by sorted CD8 T cells than by CD4 T cells, suggesting that mucosal expansions were mainly CD8. Only a subgroup of patients, of unstated size, had mucosal CD4 and CD8 T cells sorted and sequenced. Within the first year after surgery, the timing of postoperative endoscopy varied, and the median delay was almost 7 months. Endoscopic recurrence was linked to a higher percentage of high-frequency clones at surgery, and recurrence occurred in every patient whose clonality exceeded 26.8% (18/57).

Sample time point, as interpreted from the label and publication: neoterminal ileum biopsy at postoperative endoscopy, about 6 months after surgery. Eligible patients were adults with ileal or ileocolonic Crohn's disease who had an indication for ileocolonic resection. Whole ileal mucosal biopsies were stored frozen at -80°C before DNA extraction. Genomic DNA was extracted from frozen whole biopsies using a TRizol-based method and was quantified with a NanoDrop 2000 spectrophotometer. For commercial TCRB immunosequencing, approximately 460 nanograms of biopsy DNA were submitted for each sample. Adaptive Biotechnology amplified the CDR3 regions from genomic DNA with a two-step multiplex PCR designed to control amplification bias. Primers for every V and J gene segment were used in the first PCR, and barcodes and Illumina adapters were added in the second PCR. CDR3 libraries were sequenced on an Illumina instrument. The paper's processing steps were these. Vendor-provided pipelines were combined with custom analysis of raw data in R/Bioconductor under R version 3.3.0. Clonality, ranging from 0 to 1, was calculated as the inverse of the normalised Shannon entropy of all productive clones. The repertoire share taken up by the top 100 clones defined high-frequency clones, and only clones that passed a 95% confidence test were kept. Repertoire diversity was measured with the Simpson index, and overlap between samples was measured with the Morisita-Horn index. The table was pulled from immuneACCESS by TCRdb, which kept in-frame rearrangements only. Such tables lose some clones; where checked, under half of the loss comes from unresolved V genes, and the rest has no known cause. That table gives V, J and clone size, and the DNA gave D and trimming. Present in this sample are 13,000 or so clones, 75% to 85% of which were seen just once. The ten largest account for 11% of the sample.

As regards this clone: Its antigen is currently not known. No much larger clonotype is one base removed from it; base qualities were not supplied.

A distance of 7 bases separates the germline ends of V and J, which lose 3 bases and 4 bases respectively. Reading from cysteine to phenylalanine, the CDR3 counts 13 amino acids. This entry keeps only the CDR3 DNA: 39 bases, framed from base 1. Based on the germline V gene, the CDR1 and CDR2 sequences are SGHVS and FNYEAQ. Sequencing was performed on ileal tissue. The chain is encoded by TRBV7-6 joined to TRBJ2-1; TRBD1 might be the D gene, on 5 matching bases. This receptor was taken from an adult with Crohn's disease. The DNA sequence follows: TGTGCCAGCAGCTTCAGACAGTACAATGAGCAGTTCTTC. This gives the protein CASSFRQYNEQFF.